The next 26 T cell receptor beta chains were all read from a single sample in a study of shared clonotypes between healthy human individuals. Clones were sequenced by immunoSEQ multiplex PCR, and TCRdb holds only the in-frame ones, with some missing. The sample holds some 2,100,000 clones; approximately 94% are singletons and the top ten take around 0.13%. The sequencing sample was made of naive CD4+ T cells sorted from blood. The subset here: CD45RA+ positively selected. Receptors were obtained from a man aged 18 to 30 in good health.

This clone was picked up a small number of times. The chain is built from TRBV6-6 and TRBJ1-6, with 7 bases matching TRBD1. From germline, CDR1 is MNHNY and CDR2 SVGAGI (reference sequence). Unmatched junction bases numbered 7, after V lost 5 bases and J lost 9 bases. The CDR3 is made up of 14 amino acids. The CDR3 region is CASSLQGYGSPLHF. The CDR3 DNA follows: TGTGCCAGCAGTCTACAGGGGTACGGTTCACCCCTCCACTTT.

V and J are TRBV5-1 and TRBJ2-5, with a possible D match to TRBD1 (5 bases). The ends were cut back, 2 bases at V and 1 base at J, with 9 bases in the middle. This CDR3 comprises 14 residues. Germline assignment: CDR1 SGHRS and CDR2 YFSETQ. The CDR3 spells CASSFRTSQETQYF. CDR3 coding DNA: TGCGCCAGCAGCTTCCGGACAAGCCAAGAGACCCAGTACTTC.

The rearrangement uses TRBV19 and TRBJ1-5; tentatively, D is TRBD1 (6 bases). V lost 9 bases to trimming and J lost 2 bases, with 20 bases between them. Per the germline V gene, CDR1 is LNHDA and CDR2 is SQIVND (reference sequence). This CDR3 is 16 amino acids long. The CDR3: CASHPGHASRNQPQHF. The CDR3 DNA reads as TGTGCCAGCCATCCGGGACACGCAAGCCGCAATCAGCCCCAGCATTTT.

This clone appeared once. CDR3 bases: TGCGCCAGCAGCTTGACCACAGAACCCCATAGCTCCTACGAGCAGTACTTC. Amino acid sequence: CASSLTTEPHSSYEQYF. V gene TRBV5-1 combines with J gene TRBJ2-7; no clear D gene. This CDR3 is 17 amino acids long. Germline V gene sequence: CDR1 SGHRS, CDR2 YFSETQ. V was clipped by 1 base and J by 0 bases, with 17 bases between them.

The chain couples TRBV7-8 to TRBJ2-7, with D unresolved. Germline V lookup: CDR1 SGHVS, CDR2 FQNEAQ. Deletions cut 5 bases from V and 0 bases from J, with 11 bases between. This CDR3 has 14 residues. The CDR3 DNA is TGTGCCAGCAGCCCGAGGACGGCCTCCTACGAGCAGTACTTC. Translated: CASSPRTASYEQYF.

This rearrangement joins TRBV11-3 to TRBJ2-7, with D uncertain. This CDR3 is built from 14 residues. From germline, CDR1 is SGHNT and CDR2 YENEEA. Trimming removed 1 base from V and 4 bases from J, with 11 bases in between. CDR3: CASSLGPGEYEQYF. The CDR3 bases are TGTGCCAGCAGCTTAGGACCCGGAGAATACGAGCAGTACTTC.

The chain combines TRBV10-3 with TRBJ2-5; 11 bases agree with TRBD2. The CDR3 spans 14 residues. J lost 5 bases, V lost 6 bases, and 5 bases had no gene match. In germline, CDR1 is ENHRY, CDR2 SYGVKD. The CDR3 is CAISLLAGVETQYF. The DNA of the CDR3 is TGTGCCATCAGCCTACTAGCGGGAGTGGAGACCCAGTACTTC.

V gene TRBV2 combines with J gene TRBJ1-4; D is perhaps TRBD1 (5 bases). This CDR3 comprises 10 residues. CDR1 and CDR2 (germline): SNHLY, FYNNEI. V was trimmed by 8 bases and J by 16 bases, leaving 14 bases between them. CDR3 sequence reads: CASSRAGEFF. The CDR3 DNA reads TGTGCCAGCTCCCGGGCGGGGGAGTTTTTT.

This clone occurred a few times. This chain connects TRBV7-2 to TRBJ2-1; no clear D. Germline V gene sequence: CDR1 SGHTA, CDR2 FQGNSA. Trimming removed 5 bases at V and 3 bases at J, with 8 bases between. There are 13 residues in the CDR3. CDR3 in amino acids: CASSRSNYNEQFF. In DNA, the CDR3 is TGTGCCAGCAGCCGATCTAACTACAATGAGCAGTTCTTC.

Only one count was recorded for this clone. The chain carries TRBV6-5 and TRBJ2-7, with 7 nucleotides matching TRBD2. CDR1 is MNHEY, CDR2 SVGAGI, per germline. The ends lost 0 bases at V and 5 bases at J; junction bases unmatched: 1. The CDR3 runs 13 residues. CDR3 coding DNA: TGTGCCAGCAGTTACTCGGCGGGAGACGAGCAGTACTTC. It specifies CASSYSAGDEQYF.

The chain joins TRBV7-2 to TRBJ2-3; tentatively, D is TRBD1 or TRBD2 (7 bases each). Germline loops: CDR1 SGHTA, CDR2 FQGNSA. CDR3 length: 15 residues. The ends were cut back, 2 bases at V and 4 bases at J, with 13 bases in the middle. As DNA, the CDR3 is TGTGCCAGCAGCTTATCGGCAGGGGGGGCAGATACGCAGTATTTT. This sequence encodes CASSLSAGGADTQYF.

This chain connects TRBV9 to TRBJ2-6; D unresolved. The germline V and J ends were trimmed by 3 bases and 0 bases, with 7 bases remaining between them. Germline lookup yields CDR1 SGDLS and CDR2 YYNGEE. The CDR3 runs 15 residues. In nucleotides, the CDR3 is TGTGCCAGCAGCGCCGACGGCTCTGGGGCCAACGTCCTGACTTTC. This gives the protein CASSADGSGANVLTF.

J is TRBJ2-7 and V is TRBV6-6; no clear D. The CDR3 runs to 14 residues. Germline V lookup: CDR1 MNHNY, CDR2 SVGAGI (reference sequence). With 5 bases removed from V and 0 bases from J, the gap between germline ends came to 11 bases. The CDR3, as DNA: TGTGCCAGCAGTCATTCACTTAGCTCCTACGAGCAGTACTTC. Its translation is CASSHSLSSYEQYF.

V is TRBV5-1 and J is TRBJ2-7; no clear D. V dropped 2 bases and J dropped 0 bases, with 15 bases sitting between them. Germline assignment: CDR1 SGHRS and CDR2 YFSETQ. This CDR3 contains 16 residues. In nucleotides, the CDR3 is TGCGCCAGCAGCTTAAGGTCGGGCTTTAGCTCCTACGAGCAGTACTTC. The encoded protein is CASSLRSGFSSYEQYF.

This chain joins TRBV25-1 and TRBJ2-7; 9 nucleotides line up with TRBD2. The V gene end was trimmed by 4 bases and the J gene end by 5 bases; junction bases not matched to a gene: 9. Germline V gene sequence: CDR1 MGHDK, CDR2 SYGVNS. The CDR3 runs 15 residues. The CDR3 nucleotides read TGTGCCAGCAGTGTACTACTAGCGGGCACGGACGAGCAGTACTTC. Protein sequence: CASSVLLAGTDEQYF.

The rearrangement links TRBV2 to TRBJ2-1, with D uncertain. In germline, CDR1 is SNHLY, CDR2 FYNNEI. This CDR3 has 14 amino acids. V dropped 4 bases and J dropped 0 bases, with 7 bases sitting between them. The CDR3 sequence: CASSVLHSYNEQFF. The CDR3 DNA reads TGTGCCAGCAGTGTATTACACTCCTACAATGAGCAGTTCTTC.

The chain couples TRBV2 to TRBJ2-7; 10 bases line up with TRBD1. V dropped 4 bases and J dropped 7; count of bases not matched to a gene: 7. Germline assignment: CDR1 SNHLY and CDR2 FYNNEI. This CDR3 contains 14 residues. The CDR3 DNA reads TGTGCCAGCAGTGTAGACAGGGGGCAGGGTGAGCAGTACTTC. This gives the protein CASSVDRGQGEQYF.

Comments on this clone: Other DNA sequences in this sample translate to the same CDR3. The genes are TRBV11-2 and TRBJ2-5; D call uncertain. The CDR3 is 13 residues long. Germline values: CDR1 SGHAT, CDR2 FQNNGV. V dropped 1 base and J dropped 2 bases, with 5 bases sitting between them. The CDR3 coding sequence is TGTGCCAGCAGCTTAGGTGGGCAAGAGACCCAGTACTTC. It specifies CASSLGGQETQYF.

The chain couples TRBV6-1 to TRBJ1-6; D is ambiguous. CDR3 size: 16 residues. The V gene's germline CDR1 is MNHNS and CDR2 SASEGT. V was shortened by 3 bases and J by 0 bases, with 9 bases between the two germline ends. The CDR3 DNA follows: TGTGCCAGCAGTGAGGGTCGGGTCTCCTATAATTCACCCCTCCACTTT. Protein product: CASSEGRVSYNSPLHF.

This chain links TRBV28 with TRBJ2-7, with D hard to call. This CDR3 has 15 residues. The germline V and J ends were trimmed by 8 bases and 2 bases, with 19 bases remaining between them. Germline CDR1 and CDR2: MDHEN and SYDVKM. This CDR3 is CASHSGQSRTYEQYF. The CDR3 nucleotides read TGTGCCAGCCATTCCGGGCAGTCTAGAACCTACGAGCAGTACTTC.

Here the CDR3 DNA reads TGTGCCAGCCAGACAGGGGGCGGCACCGGGGAGCTGTTTTTT. The encoded protein is CASQTGGGTGELFF. V is TRBV6-1 and J is TRBJ2-2, with 10 bases lining up with TRBD1. This CDR3 spans 14 amino acids. With V trimmed by 8 bases and J by 4 bases, 4 bases remained unmatched. Germline CDR1 and CDR2: MNHNS and SASEGT.

The rearrangement links TRBV28 to TRBJ2-7, with 7 bases that match TRBD2. This CDR3 spans 15 amino acids. The J segment lost 7 bases and the V segment lost 6 bases, leaving 15 bases of the junction unmatched. CDR1 and CDR2 (germline): MDHEN, SYDVKM. The CDR3 nucleotides read TGTGCCAGCAGCCCACCCCACGCGGGGGTCCCGGAGCAGTACTTC. This translates into CASSPPHAGVPEQYF.

V gene TRBV6-1 combines with J gene TRBJ1-5, with no clear D. The V gene's germline CDR1 is MNHNS and CDR2 SASEGT. The CDR3 spans 15 residues. The V and J ends lost 5 bases and 15 bases respectively, with 26 bases between them. CDR3 bases: TGTGCCAGCAGTACCGCGTCCGTTTCAGCAGTTTCATGGCATTTT. Protein: CASSTASVSAVSWHF.

The V and J genes are TRBV4-3 and TRBJ2-4; D is possibly TRBD1 (5 bases). Trimming stripped 1 base from V and 1 base from J, with 11 bases between. There are 16 residues in the CDR3. Germline-derived CDR1 and CDR2 are LGHNA and YSLEER. CDR3 loop: CASSQALSGAKNIQYF. The CDR3 nucleotides read TGCGCCAGCAGCCAAGCCCTATCAGGGGCCAAAAACATTCAGTACTTC.

J is TRBJ2-7 and V is TRBV10-3; a possible D gene is TRBD1 (6 bases). The CDR3 is made up of 14 amino acids. The V and J ends lost 3 bases and 6 bases respectively, with 15 bases between them. The germline V gene has CDR1 ENHRY and CDR2 SYGVKD. The CDR3 DNA is TGTGCCATCAGTGACCGGGACACCTTTTCCGAGCAGTACTTC. Translating gives CAISDRDTFSEQYF.

A remark on this clone: Other DNA sequences of this sample code for an identical CDR3. In DNA, the CDR3 is TGTGCCTGGAGTGGCCAGGGGAATCAGCCCCAGCATTTT. Encoded protein: CAWSGQGNQPQHF. The genes are TRBV30 and TRBJ1-5; D possibly corresponds to TRBD1 (6 bases). Germline V gene sequence: CDR1 GTSNPN, CDR2 SVGIG (reference sequence). V was clipped by 1 base and J by 4 bases, with 8 bases between them. The CDR3 consists of 13 residues. Variable domain in full (rest from reference TRBV30 and TRBJ1-5): SQTIHQWPATLVQPVGSPLSLECTVEGTSNPNLYWYRQAAGRGLQLLFYSVGIGQISSEVPQNLSASRPQDRQFILSSKKLLLSDSGFYLCAWSGQGNQPQHFGDGTRLSIL.